These 13 T cell receptor beta chains were sequenced from one sample in a study of CD8 T cell repertoires and HIV-1 epitope variants. Their cognate antigens are unknown. TCRdb's copy holds only in-frame clones and misses some; the assay was immunoSEQ multiplex PCR. The sample records just over 7,000 clones, roughly 67% being singletons. The sample was cultured CD8+ T cells derived from PBMCs. Source of these receptors: a male donor with HIV.

The J gene is TRBJ2-3, the V gene TRBV6-1; 14 bases match TRBD2. The CDR3 loop spans 16 amino acids. The V segment lost 3 bases and the J segment 3 bases; nucleotides outside the gene matches: 2. Germline CDR1 reads MNHNS; CDR2 reads SASEGT. This CDR3 reads CASSEGTSGRTDTQYF. The CDR3, as DNA: TGTGCCAGCAGTGAGGGGACTAGCGGGAGAACAGATACGCAGTATTTT.

The rearrangement joins TRBV14 to TRBJ2-1; unclear D gene. The CDR3 contains 14 residues. Trimming removed 4 bases at V and 0 bases at J, with 7 bases between. CDR1 and CDR2 (germline): SGHDN, FVKESK. The CDR3 DNA sequence: TGTGCCAGCAGCCCCACCGACTCCTACAATGAGCAGTTCTTC. Translating it yields CASSPTDSYNEQFF.

Worth noting for this clone: An end of the junction differs from the germline gene, which may be a read error. The chain recombines TRBV15 with TRBJ2-5; 13 bases are a match to TRBD2. The CDR3 is 15 amino acids. Germline-derived CDR1 and CDR2 are LNHNV and YYDKDF (reference sequence). CDR3 region: CATSRGTSGEEAQYF. The CDR3, as DNA: TGTGCCACCAGCAGGGGGACTAGCGGGGAAGAGGCCCAGTACTTC.

This clone was detected only a few times. This sequence joins TRBV11-2 and TRBJ2-2; D is uncertain. CDR3 size: 12 residues. V was cut by 1 base and J by 6 bases, with 3 bases left in between. The germline V gene encodes CDR1 SGHAT and CDR2 FQNNGV. In DNA, the CDR3 is TGTGCCAGCAGCTTAGGACCCGGGGAGCTGTTTTTT. This gives the protein CASSLGPGELFF.

The chain uses TRBV19 and TRBJ2-6, with D perhaps TRBD1 (6 bases). The CDR3 consists of 16 residues. V shed 0 bases and J shed 1 base, with 7 bases lying between them. CDR1 is LNHDA and CDR2 is SQIVND in the germline V gene (reference sequence). The CDR3 DNA reads as TGTGCCAGTAGTATAGATCAGGGGTCTGGGGCCAACGTCCTGACTTTC. Translation gives CASSIDQGSGANVLTF.

The V call is TRBV13, the J call TRBJ2-7; D might be TRBD1 or TRBD2, each matching 5 bases. Trimming removed 4 bases at V and 2 bases at J, with 18 bases between. The CDR3 length is 16 residues. Germline lookup yields CDR1 PRHDT and CDR2 FYEKMQ (reference sequence). CDR3 sequence: CASSSRAGTGAYEQYF. In DNA, the CDR3 is TGTGCCAGCAGCTCTAGGGCCGGGACCGGAGCCTACGAGCAGTACTTC.

The chain carries TRBV7-2 and TRBJ2-5, with 12 bases aligning to TRBD2. The CDR3 covers 15 residues. Per the germline V gene, CDR1 is SGHTA and CDR2 is FQGNSA. V lost 3 bases, J lost 4 bases, and 3 bases stayed unmatched. The CDR3 reads CASSLTSGSGETQYF. CDR3 coding DNA: TGTGCCAGCAGCTTGACTAGCGGGAGCGGAGAGACCCAGTACTTC.

This sequence joins TRBV6-5 and TRBJ1-2, with D hard to call. CDR3 length equals 13 residues. Germline lookup yields CDR1 MNHEY and CDR2 SVGAGI. V lost 4 bases and J 2 bases, leaving 8 bases between the germline ends. In DNA form, the CDR3 reads TGTGCCAGCAGTTTGGACGGGAACTATGGCTACACCTTC. Its translation is CASSLDGNYGYTF.

The chain combines TRBV9 with TRBJ1-4; a possible D gene is TRBD1 (6 bases). The germline V gene has CDR1 SGDLS and CDR2 YYNGEE. The CDR3 is 14 amino acids. V lost 4 bases to trimming and J lost 5 bases, with 12 bases between them. Here the CDR3 reads CASSTTGSNEKLFF. The CDR3 DNA is TGTGCCAGCAGCACTACAGGGTCCAATGAAAAACTGTTTTTT.

The chain uses TRBV27 and TRBJ2-7; 8 bases are shared with TRBD2. The length of the CDR3 is 15 residues. Germline assignment: CDR1 MNHEY and CDR2 SMNVEV (reference sequence). Trimming removed 6 bases from V and 5 bases from J; junction bases left unmatched: 12. CDR3 coding DNA: TGTGCCAGCAGCACTAGAAGCGGGAGTCGGGACGAGCAGTACTTC. Protein: CASSTRSGSRDEQYF.

This clone was found a few times. This rearrangement joins TRBV11-2 to TRBJ2-7; 7 bases are shared with TRBD1. CDR3 length equals 11 residues. Trimming took 8 bases from V and 6 from J; bases not matched to a gene: 4. Germline CDR1 and CDR2: SGHAT and FQNNGV. The CDR3 DNA is TGTGCCAGCTGGACAGGAGGCGAGCAGTACTTC. Translating gives CASWTGGEQYF.

The V gene is TRBV2, the J gene TRBJ2-1; 7 bases align to TRBD2. The CDR3 runs to 18 residues. Germline lookup yields CDR1 SNHLY and CDR2 FYNNEI. The V and J ends lost 2 bases and 7 bases, in that order; junction bases with no gene match: 17. The CDR3, as DNA: TGTGCCAGCAGTGAATACTCTAGCGGAGTGAAGAGAGGTAATGAGCAGTTCTTC. Translation: CASSEYSSGVKRGNEQFF.

The chain carries TRBV7-2 and TRBJ2-1; a possible D gene is TRBD2 (6 bases). This CDR3 region has 16 residues. In germline, CDR1 is SGHTA, CDR2 FQGNSA. Deletions cut 5 bases from V and 7 bases from J, with 21 bases between. The CDR3 DNA follows: TGTGCCAGCAGCCCTAGAGGACTAACACGCCTAAATGAGCAGTTCTTC. Amino acids: CASSPRGLTRLNEQFF.